This T cell receptor (beta chain) was captured in a study of blood T cell repertoires in COVID-19. Turning to the study itself: The origin of the acute and convalescent COVID-19 samples was the United States, Italy and Spain. The cDNA or gDNA used as material had been derived from T cells, B-cell-depleted T cells, or PBMCs.

Original analysis: By means of reference gene primer amplification, nucleated cell counts were estimated. Clones were sequenced by immunoSEQ multiplex PCR, and TCRdb holds only the in-frame ones, with some missing. That table is the source of V, J and clone size, and D and trimming were worked out from the DNA. This table holds tens of thousands of clones, less than 80% found once. CDR3 size: 14 residues. The V and J ends lost 1 base and 4 bases respectively, with 11 bases between them. The germline gives CDR1 SGHRS, CDR2 YFSETQ. The chain links TRBV5-1 to TRBJ1-2; TRBD1 is a possible D gene (5 bases). This TCR came from a man in his sixties with active or convalescent COVID-19. Sequenced sample: peripheral blood. This CDR3 is CASSLSGTAYGYTF. CDR3 coding DNA: TGCGCCAGCAGCTTGTCTGGGACTGCCTATGGCTACACCTTC.